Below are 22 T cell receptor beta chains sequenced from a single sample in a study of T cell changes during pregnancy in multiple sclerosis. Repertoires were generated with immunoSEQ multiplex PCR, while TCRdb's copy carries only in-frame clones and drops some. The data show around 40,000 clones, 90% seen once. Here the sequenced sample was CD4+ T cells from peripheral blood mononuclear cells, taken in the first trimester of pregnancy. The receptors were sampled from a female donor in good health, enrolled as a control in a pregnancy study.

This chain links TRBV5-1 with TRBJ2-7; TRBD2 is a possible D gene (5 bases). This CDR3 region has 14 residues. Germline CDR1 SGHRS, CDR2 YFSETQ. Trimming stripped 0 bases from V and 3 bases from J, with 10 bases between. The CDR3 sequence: CASSLDSVGYEQYF. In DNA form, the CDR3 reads TGCGCCAGCAGCTTGGATAGCGTGGGCTACGAGCAGTACTTC. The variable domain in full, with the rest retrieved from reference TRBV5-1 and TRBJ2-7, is KAGVTQTPRYLIKTRGQQVTLSCSPISGHRSVSWYQQTPGQGLQFLFEYFSETQRNKGNFPGRFSGRQFSNSRSEMNVSTLELGDSALYLCASSLDSVGYEQYFGPGTRLTVT.

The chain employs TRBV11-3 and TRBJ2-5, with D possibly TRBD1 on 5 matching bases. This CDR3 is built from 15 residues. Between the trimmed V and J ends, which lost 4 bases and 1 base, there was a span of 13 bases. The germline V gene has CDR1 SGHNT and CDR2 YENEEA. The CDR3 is CASSSSGQGQETQYF. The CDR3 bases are TGTGCCAGCAGCTCCTCGGGTCAGGGCCAAGAGACCCAGTACTTC.

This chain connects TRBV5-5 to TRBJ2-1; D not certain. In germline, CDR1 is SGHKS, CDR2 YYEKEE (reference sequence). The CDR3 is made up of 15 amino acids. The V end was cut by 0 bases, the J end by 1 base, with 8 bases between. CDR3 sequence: CASSLVASSYNEQFF. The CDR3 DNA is TGTGCCAGCAGCTTGGTGGCCTCTTCCTACAATGAGCAGTTCTTC.

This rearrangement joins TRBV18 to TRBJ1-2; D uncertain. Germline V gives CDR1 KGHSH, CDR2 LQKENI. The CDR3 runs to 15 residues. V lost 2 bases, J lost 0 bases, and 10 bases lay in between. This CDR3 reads CASSPKGDSNYGYTF. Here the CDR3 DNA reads TGTGCCAGCTCACCAAAGGGAGATTCTAACTATGGCTACACCTTC.

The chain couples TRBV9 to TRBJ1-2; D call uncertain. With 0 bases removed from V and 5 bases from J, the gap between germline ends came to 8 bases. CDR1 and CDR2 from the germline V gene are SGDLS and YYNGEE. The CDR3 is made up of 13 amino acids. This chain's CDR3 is CASSVDGGYGYTF. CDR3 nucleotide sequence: TGTGCCAGCAGCGTAGATGGAGGGTATGGCTACACCTTC.

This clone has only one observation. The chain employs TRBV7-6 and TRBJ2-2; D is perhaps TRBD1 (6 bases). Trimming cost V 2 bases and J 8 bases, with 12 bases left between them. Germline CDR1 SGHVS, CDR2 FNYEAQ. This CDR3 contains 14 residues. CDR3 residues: CASSLLGAEGELFF. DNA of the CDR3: TGTGCCAGCAGCTTACTGGGGGCGGAGGGGGAGCTGTTTTTT.

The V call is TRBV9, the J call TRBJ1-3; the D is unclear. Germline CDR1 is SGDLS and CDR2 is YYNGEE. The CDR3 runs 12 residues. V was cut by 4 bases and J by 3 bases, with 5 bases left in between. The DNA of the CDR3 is TGTGCCAGCAGCCCCCGTGGAAACACCATATATTTT. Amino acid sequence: CASSPRGNTIYF. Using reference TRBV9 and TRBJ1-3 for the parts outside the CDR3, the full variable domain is DSGVTQTPKHLITATGQRVTLRCSPRSGDLSVYWYQQSLDQGLQFLIQYYNGEERAKGNILERFSAQQFPDLHSELNLSSLELGDSALYFCASSPRGNTIYFGEGSWLTVV.

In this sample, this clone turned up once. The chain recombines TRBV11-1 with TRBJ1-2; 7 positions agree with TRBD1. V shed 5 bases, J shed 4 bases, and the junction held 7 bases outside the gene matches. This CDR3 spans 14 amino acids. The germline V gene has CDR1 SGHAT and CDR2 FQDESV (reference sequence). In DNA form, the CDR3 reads TGTGCCAGCAGCCCCTGGGACAGCACCTATGGCTACACCTTC. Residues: CASSPWDSTYGYTF.

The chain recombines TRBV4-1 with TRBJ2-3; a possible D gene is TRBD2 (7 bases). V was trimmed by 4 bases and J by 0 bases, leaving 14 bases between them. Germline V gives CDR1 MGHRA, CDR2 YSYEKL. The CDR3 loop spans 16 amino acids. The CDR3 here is CASSRGGSGSTDTQYF. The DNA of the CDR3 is TGCGCCAGCAGCCGAGGGGGTAGCGGGAGCACAGATACGCAGTATTTT.

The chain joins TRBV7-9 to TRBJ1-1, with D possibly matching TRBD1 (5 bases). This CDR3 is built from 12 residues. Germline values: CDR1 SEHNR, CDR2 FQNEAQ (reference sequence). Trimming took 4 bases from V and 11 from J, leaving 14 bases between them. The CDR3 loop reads CASSSQSTDAFF. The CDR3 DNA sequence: TGTGCCAGCAGCTCACAGTCGACAGACGCTTTCTTT. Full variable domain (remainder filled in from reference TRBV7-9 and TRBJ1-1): DTGVSQNPRHKITKRGQNVTFRCDPISEHNRLYWYRQTLGQGPEFLTYFQNEAQLEKSRLLSDRFSAERPKGSFSTLEIQRTEQGDSAMYLCASSSQSTDAFFGQGTRLTVV.

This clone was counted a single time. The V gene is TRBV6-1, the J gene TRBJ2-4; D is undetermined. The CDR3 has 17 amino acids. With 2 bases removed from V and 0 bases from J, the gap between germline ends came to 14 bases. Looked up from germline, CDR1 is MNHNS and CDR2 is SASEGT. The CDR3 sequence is CASSERFGGLAKNIQYF. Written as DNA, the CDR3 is TGTGCCAGCAGTGAACGGTTTGGTGGGCTAGCCAAAAACATTCAGTACTTC.

CDR3 sequence reads: CASSHPDRAEQYF. The CDR3 coding sequence is TGTGCCAGCAGTCACCCCGACAGGGCCGAGCAGTACTTC. The J gene is TRBJ2-7, the V gene TRBV28; 7 bases align to TRBD1. J lost 6 bases, V lost 5 bases, and 7 bases had no gene match. The length of the CDR3 is 13 residues. Germline loops: CDR1 MDHEN, CDR2 SYDVKM.

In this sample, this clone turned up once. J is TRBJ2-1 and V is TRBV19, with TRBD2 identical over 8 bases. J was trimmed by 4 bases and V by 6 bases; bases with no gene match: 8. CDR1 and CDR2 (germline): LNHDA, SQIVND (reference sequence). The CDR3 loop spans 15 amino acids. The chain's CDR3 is CASRVRGAPYNEQFF. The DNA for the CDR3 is TGTGCCAGTAGGGTGCGGGGGGCCCCTTACAATGAGCAGTTCTTC.

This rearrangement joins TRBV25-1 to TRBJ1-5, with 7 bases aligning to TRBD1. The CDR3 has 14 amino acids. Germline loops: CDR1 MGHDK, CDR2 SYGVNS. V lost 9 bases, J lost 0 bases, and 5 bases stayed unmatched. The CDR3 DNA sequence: TGTGCCAGGAATCACAGGGGTAGCAATCAGCCCCAGCATTTT. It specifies CARNHRGSNQPQHF.

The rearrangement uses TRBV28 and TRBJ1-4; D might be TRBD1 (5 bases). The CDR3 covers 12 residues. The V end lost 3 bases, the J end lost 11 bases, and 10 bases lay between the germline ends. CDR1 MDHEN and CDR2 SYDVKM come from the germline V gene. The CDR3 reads CASSFAGMKLFF. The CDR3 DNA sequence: TGTGCCAGCAGTTTTGCAGGGATGAAACTGTTTTTT.

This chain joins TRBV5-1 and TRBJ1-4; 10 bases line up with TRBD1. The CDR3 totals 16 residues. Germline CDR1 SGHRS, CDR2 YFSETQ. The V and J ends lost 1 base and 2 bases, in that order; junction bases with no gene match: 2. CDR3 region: CASSLWGQGTNEKLFF. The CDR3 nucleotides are TGCGCCAGCAGCTTGTGGGGACAGGGGACTAATGAAAAACTGTTTTTT.

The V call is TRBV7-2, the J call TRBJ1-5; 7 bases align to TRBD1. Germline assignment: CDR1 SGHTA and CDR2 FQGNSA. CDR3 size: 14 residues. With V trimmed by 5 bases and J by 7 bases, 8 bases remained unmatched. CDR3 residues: CASSPDRVNQPQHF. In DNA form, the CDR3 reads TGTGCCAGCAGCCCCGACAGGGTAAACCAGCCCCAGCATTTT. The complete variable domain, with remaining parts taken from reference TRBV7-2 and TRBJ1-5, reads GAGVSQSPSNKVTEKGKDVELRCDPISGHTALYWYRQSLGQGLEFLIYFQGNSAPDKSGLPSDRFSAERTGGSVSTLTIQRTQQEDSAVYLCASSPDRVNQPQHFGDGTRLSIL.

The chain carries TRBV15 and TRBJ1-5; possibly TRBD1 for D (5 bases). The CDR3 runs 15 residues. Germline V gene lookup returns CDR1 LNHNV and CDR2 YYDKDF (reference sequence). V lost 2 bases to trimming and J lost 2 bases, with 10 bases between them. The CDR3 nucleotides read TGTGCCACCAGCAGACAGGGAAGGCGCAATCAGCCCCAGCATTTT. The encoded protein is CATSRQGRRNQPQHF.

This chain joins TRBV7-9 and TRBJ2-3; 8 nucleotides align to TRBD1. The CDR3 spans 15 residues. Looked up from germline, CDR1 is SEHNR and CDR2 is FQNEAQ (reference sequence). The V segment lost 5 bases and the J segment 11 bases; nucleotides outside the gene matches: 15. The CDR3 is CASSLHGTGLVQQYF. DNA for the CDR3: TGTGCCAGCAGCCTACACGGGACAGGCCTCGTTCAGCAGTATTTT.

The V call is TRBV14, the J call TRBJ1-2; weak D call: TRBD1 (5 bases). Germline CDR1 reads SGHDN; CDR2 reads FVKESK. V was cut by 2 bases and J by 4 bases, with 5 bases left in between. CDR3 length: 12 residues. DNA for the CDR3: TGTGCCAGCAGCCAACAGGGCTATGGCTACACCTTC. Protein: CASSQQGYGYTF.

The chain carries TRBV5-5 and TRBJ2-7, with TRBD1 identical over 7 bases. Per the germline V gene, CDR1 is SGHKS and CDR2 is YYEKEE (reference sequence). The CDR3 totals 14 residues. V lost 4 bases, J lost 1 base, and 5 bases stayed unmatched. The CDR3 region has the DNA TGTGCCAGCAGCCGGGACAGCTTTTCCTACGAGCAGTACTTC. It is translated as CASSRDSFSYEQYF.

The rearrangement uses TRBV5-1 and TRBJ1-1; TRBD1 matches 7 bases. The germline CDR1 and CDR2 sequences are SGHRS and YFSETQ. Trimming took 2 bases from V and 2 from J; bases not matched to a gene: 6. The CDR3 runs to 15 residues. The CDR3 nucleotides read TGCGCCAGCAGCTTTCGGACAGGACCCAACACTGAAGCTTTCTTT. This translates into CASSFRTGPNTEAFF. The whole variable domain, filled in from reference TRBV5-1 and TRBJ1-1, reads KAGVTQTPRYLIKTRGQQVTLSCSPISGHRSVSWYQQTPGQGLQFLFEYFSETQRNKGNFPGRFSGRQFSNSRSEMNVSTLELGDSALYLCASSFRTGPNTEAFFGQGTRLTVV.